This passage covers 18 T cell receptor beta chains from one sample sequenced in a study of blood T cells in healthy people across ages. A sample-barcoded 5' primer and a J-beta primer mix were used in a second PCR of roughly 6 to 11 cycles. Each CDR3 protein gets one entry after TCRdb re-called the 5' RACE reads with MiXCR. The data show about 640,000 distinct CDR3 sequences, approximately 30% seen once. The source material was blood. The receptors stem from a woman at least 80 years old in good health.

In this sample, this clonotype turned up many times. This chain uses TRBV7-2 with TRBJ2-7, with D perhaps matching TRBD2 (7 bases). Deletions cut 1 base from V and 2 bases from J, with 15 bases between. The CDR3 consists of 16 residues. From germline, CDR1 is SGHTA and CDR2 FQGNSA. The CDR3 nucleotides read TGTGCCAGCAGCTTAGACGTCGGGGGGCTCCCCTACGAGCAGTACTTC. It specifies CASSLDVGGLPYEQYF.

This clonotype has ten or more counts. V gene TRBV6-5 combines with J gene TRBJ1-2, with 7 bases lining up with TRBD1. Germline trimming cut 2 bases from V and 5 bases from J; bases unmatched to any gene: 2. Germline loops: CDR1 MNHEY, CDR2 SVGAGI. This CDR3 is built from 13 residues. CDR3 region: CASSYGRGYGYTF. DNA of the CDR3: TGTGCCAGCAGTTACGGCAGGGGGTATGGCTACACCTTC.

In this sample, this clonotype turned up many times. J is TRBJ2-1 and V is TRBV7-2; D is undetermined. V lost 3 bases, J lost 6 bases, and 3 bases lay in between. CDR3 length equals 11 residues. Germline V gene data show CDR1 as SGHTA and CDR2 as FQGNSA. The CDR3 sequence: CASSFFNEQFF. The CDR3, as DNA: TGTGCCAGCAGCTTTTTCAATGAGCAGTTCTTC.

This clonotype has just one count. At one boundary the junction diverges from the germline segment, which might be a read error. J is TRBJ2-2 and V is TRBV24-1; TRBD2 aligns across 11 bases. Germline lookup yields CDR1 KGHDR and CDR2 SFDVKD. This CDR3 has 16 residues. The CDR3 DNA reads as TGTGTCACCAGTGATCCCGGGACTAGCGGAACCGGGGAGCTGTTTTTT. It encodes CVTSDPGTSGTGELFF.

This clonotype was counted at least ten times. CDR3 DNA: TGTGCCAGCAGCGGGACAGGGGGGAACGATAATTCACCCCTCCACTTT. Its protein product is CASSGTGGNDNSPLHF. This chain joins TRBV7-9 and TRBJ1-6; the match to TRBD1 covers 11 bases. CDR1 is SEHNR, CDR2 FQNEAQ, per germline (reference sequence). This CDR3 contains 16 residues. The junction had 5 bases not matched to a gene; V was cut back by 5 bases and J by 5 bases.

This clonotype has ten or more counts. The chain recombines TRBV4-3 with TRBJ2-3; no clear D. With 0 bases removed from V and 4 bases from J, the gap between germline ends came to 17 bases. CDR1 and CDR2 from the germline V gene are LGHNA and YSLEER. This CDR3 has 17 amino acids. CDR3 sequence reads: CASSQELRQTWADTQYF. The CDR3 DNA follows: TGCGCCAGCAGCCAAGAATTGAGGCAGACCTGGGCAGATACGCAGTATTTT.

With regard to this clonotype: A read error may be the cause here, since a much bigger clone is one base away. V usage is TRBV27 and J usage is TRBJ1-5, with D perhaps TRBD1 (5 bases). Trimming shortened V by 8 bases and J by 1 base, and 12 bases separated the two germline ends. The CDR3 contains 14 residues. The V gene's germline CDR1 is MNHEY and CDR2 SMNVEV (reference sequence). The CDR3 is CASPTVKSNQPQHF. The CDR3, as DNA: TGTGCCAGCCCGACAGTGAAGAGCAATCAGCCCCAGCATTTT.

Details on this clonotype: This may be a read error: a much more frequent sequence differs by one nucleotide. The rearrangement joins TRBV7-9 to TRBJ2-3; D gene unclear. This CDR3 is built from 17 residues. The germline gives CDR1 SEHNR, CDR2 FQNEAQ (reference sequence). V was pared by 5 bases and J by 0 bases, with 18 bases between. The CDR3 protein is CASSPTPATASTDTQYF. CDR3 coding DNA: TGTGCCAGCAGCCCAACCCCGGCTACAGCTAGCACAGATACGCAGTATTTT.

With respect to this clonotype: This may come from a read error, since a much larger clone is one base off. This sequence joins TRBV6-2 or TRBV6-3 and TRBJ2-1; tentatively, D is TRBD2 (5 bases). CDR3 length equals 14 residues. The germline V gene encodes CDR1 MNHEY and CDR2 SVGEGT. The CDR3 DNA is TGTGCCGGCAGTTACGGAACTAGATTCCATGAGCAGTTCTTC. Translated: CAGSYGTRFHEQFF.

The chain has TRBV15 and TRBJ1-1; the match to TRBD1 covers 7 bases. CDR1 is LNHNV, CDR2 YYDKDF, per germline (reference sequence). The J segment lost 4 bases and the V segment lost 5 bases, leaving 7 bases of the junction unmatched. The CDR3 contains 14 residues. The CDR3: CATSVRQGGTEAFF. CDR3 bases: TGTGCCACCAGCGTCCGACAGGGAGGCACTGAAGCTTTCTTT.

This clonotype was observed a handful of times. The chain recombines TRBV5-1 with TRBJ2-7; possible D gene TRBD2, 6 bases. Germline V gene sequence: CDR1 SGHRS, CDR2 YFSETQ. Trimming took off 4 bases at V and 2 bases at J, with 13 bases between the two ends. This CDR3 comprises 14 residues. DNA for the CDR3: TGCGCCAGCAGCGCAGGGACTTTAACCTACGAGCAGTACTTC. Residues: CASSAGTLTYEQYF.

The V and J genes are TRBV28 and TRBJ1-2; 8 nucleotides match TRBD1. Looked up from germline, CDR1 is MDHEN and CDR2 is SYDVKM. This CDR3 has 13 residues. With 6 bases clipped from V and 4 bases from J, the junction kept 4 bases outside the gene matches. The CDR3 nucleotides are TGTGCCAGCAGGGAGGGACAGGTCTATGGCTACACCTTC. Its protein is CASREGQVYGYTF.

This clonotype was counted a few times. The CDR3 spells CASGSAGLGEKLFF. The DNA of the CDR3 is TGTGCCAGCGGATCCGCGGGGTTGGGAGAAAAACTGTTTTTT. This chain connects TRBV9 to TRBJ1-4; D is unclear. Looked up from germline, CDR1 is SGDLS and CDR2 is YYNGEE. CDR3 size: 14 residues. Trimming left V 7 bases short and J 8 bases short, with 18 bases between.

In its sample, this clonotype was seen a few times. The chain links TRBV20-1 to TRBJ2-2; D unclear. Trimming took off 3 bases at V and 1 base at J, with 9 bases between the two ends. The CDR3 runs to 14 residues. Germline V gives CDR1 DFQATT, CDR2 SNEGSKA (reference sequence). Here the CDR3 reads CSASFGQNTGELFF. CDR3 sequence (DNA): TGCAGTGCTAGTTTTGGGCAGAACACCGGGGAGCTGTTTTTT.

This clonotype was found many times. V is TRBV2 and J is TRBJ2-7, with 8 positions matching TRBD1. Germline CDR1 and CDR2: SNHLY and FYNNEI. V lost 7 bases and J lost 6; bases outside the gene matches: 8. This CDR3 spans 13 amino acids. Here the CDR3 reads CASNPDRASEQYF. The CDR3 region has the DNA TGTGCCAGCAATCCGGACAGGGCGAGCGAGCAGTACTTC.

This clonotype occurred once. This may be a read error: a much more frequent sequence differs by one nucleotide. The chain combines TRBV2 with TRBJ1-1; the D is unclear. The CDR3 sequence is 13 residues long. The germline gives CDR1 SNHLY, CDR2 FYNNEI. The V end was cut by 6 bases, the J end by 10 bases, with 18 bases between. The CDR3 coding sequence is TGTGCCAGCAGGGAGCGAGGTAGGGAGGGAGCTTTCTTT. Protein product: CASRERGREGAFF.

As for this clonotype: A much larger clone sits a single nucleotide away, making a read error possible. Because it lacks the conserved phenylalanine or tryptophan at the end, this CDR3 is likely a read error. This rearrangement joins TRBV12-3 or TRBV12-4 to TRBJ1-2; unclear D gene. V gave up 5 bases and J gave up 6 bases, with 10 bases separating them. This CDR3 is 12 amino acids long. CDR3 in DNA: TGTGCCAGCAGTCGACCGGGAGATGGCTACACCTGC. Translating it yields CASSRPGDGYTC.

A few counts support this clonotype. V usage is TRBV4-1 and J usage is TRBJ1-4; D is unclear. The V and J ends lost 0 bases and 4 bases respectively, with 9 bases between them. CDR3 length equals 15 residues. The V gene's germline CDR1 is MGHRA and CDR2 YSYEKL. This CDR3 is CASSQDGTSNEKLFF. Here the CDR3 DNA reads TGCGCCAGCAGCCAAGATGGCACTAGTAATGAAAAACTGTTTTTT.